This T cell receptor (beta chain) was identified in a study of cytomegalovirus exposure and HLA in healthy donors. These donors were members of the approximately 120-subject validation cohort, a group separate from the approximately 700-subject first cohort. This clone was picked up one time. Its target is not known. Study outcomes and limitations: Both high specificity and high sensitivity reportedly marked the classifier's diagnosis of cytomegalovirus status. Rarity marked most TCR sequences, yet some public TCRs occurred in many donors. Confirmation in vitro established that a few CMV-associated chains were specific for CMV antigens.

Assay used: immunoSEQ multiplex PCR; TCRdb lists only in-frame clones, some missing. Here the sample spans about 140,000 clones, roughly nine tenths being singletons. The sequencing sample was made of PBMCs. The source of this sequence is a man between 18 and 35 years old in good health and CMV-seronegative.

CDR3 loop: CAWSVRLAGGGNEQFF. DNA of the CDR3: TGTGCCTGGAGTGTACGACTAGCGGGGGGCGGGAATGAGCAGTTCTTC. The genes are TRBV30 and TRBJ2-1, with TRBD2 identical over 13 bases. The CDR3 runs to 16 residues. V shed 0 bases and J 7 bases; nucleotides not matched to a gene: 6. The germline V gene has CDR1 GTSNPN and CDR2 SVGIG (reference sequence). The full variable domain, in which reference TRBV30 and TRBJ2-1 provide the parts outside the CDR3, is SQTIHQWPATLVQPVGSPLSLECTVEGTSNPNLYWYRQAAGRGLQLLFYSVGIGQISSEVPQNLSASRPQDRQFILSSKKLLLSDSGFYLCAWSVRLAGGGNEQFFGPGTRLTVL.